A single sample gave rise to the 32 T cell receptor beta chains below, sequenced in a study of cytomegalovirus exposure and HLA in healthy donors. It was with 60 Vbeta and 13 Jbeta primers that the PCR ran. The table came from immunoSEQ multiplex PCR; TCRdb's copy has only in-frame clones and leaves some out. The sample includes around 130,000 clones, just over 70% of them seen just once. Sequencing was performed on PBMCs. These receptors were obtained from a woman in her sixties in good health and CMV-seropositive.

The chain links TRBV7-9 to TRBJ1-2; D call uncertain. Germline V lookup: CDR1 SEHNR, CDR2 FQNEAQ (reference sequence). V lost 4 bases and J 3 bases, leaving 18 bases between the germline ends. The CDR3 extends over 16 amino acids. The CDR3 DNA sequence: TGTGCCAGCAGCTCACAGCCGTCTCGACCGCACTATGGCTACACCTTC. This encodes CASSSQPSRPHYGYTF.

V gene TRBV10-1 combines with J gene TRBJ1-5, with D possibly being TRBD1 (5 bases). CDR3 length: 13 amino acids. Germline V gene lookup returns CDR1 WNHNN and CDR2 SYGVQD (reference sequence). The V end lost 1 base, the J end lost 6 bases, and 7 bases lay between the germline ends. The CDR3 is CASSEFQGQPQHF. In DNA, the CDR3 is TGCGCCAGCAGTGAGTTTCAGGGTCAGCCCCAGCATTTT.

This clone was observed a handful of times. V gene TRBV5-1 combines with J gene TRBJ1-2; a weak D match, TRBD1 (5 bases). CDR1 and CDR2 from the germline V gene are SGHRS and YFSETQ. Trimming took 0 bases from V and 4 from J, leaving 10 bases between them. The CDR3 has 14 amino acids. CDR3 DNA: TGCGCCAGCAGCTTGGGGGACTCCCCCTATGGCTACACCTTC. It is translated as CASSLGDSPYGYTF.

This clone was seen only a few times. V gene TRBV29-1 combines with J gene TRBJ1-1; 10 positions match TRBD1. This CDR3 has 15 residues. Unmatched junction bases numbered 9, after V lost 4 bases and J lost 4 bases. Germline V CDR1 and CDR2: SQVTM, ANQGSEA. CDR3 sequence: CSVVGTGVRSTEAFF. As DNA, the CDR3 is TGCAGCGTTGTAGGGACAGGGGTGAGGAGCACTGAAGCTTTCTTT. The full variable domain, completed using reference TRBV29-1 and TRBJ1-1, is SAVISQKPSRDICQRGTSLTIQCQVDSQVTMMFWYRQQPGQSLTLIATANQGSEATYESGFVIDKFPISRPNLTFSTLTVSNMSPEDSSIYLCSVVGTGVRSTEAFFGQGTRLTVV.

The rearrangement links TRBV5-1 to TRBJ1-3; TRBD1 might be the D (5 bases). The CDR3 has 16 amino acids. The germline V and J ends were trimmed by 0 bases and 2 bases, with 12 bases remaining between them. CDR1 is SGHRS, CDR2 YFSETQ, per germline. CDR3 DNA: TGCGCCAGCAGCTTGGTAGGGGCTTCGGCTGGAAACACCATATATTTT. It encodes CASSLVGASAGNTIYF.

V gene TRBV10-3 combines with J gene TRBJ2-3, with D possibly being TRBD1 (6 bases). V lost 2 bases to trimming and J lost 7 bases, with 13 bases between them. Looked up from germline, CDR1 is ENHRY and CDR2 is SYGVKD. The CDR3 runs 14 residues. CDR3 sequence: CAISEGGLRYTQYF. The CDR3, as DNA: TGTGCCATCAGTGAGGGGGGCCTCAGATATACGCAGTATTTT.

The genes are TRBV15 and TRBJ1-4; TRBD1 might be the D (6 bases). Trimming removed 4 bases from V and 3 bases from J, with 9 bases in between. Germline CDR1 and CDR2: LNHNV and YYDKDF (reference sequence). The CDR3 length is 14 residues. The CDR3 nucleotides are TGTGCCACCAGCACCAGGGGCGCTAATGAAAAACTGTTTTTT. This sequence encodes CATSTRGANEKLFF.

CDR3: CASSLDDSRNTEAFF. CDR3 coding DNA: TGTGCCAGCAGCTTAGACGACAGTCGGAACACTGAAGCTTTCTTT. The chain is built from TRBV7-9 and TRBJ1-1; D may be TRBD1 (5 bases). Trimming removed 1 base at V and 1 base at J, with 10 bases between. Germline loops: CDR1 SEHNR, CDR2 FQNEAQ (reference sequence). This CDR3 comprises 15 residues.

This chain uses TRBV5-1 with TRBJ2-7, with D maybe TRBD2 (7 bases). The CDR3 length is 15 residues. Deletions cut 0 bases from V and 4 bases from J, with 14 bases between. Looked up from germline, CDR1 is SGHRS and CDR2 is YFSETQ. CDR3: CASSLAGGGPYEQYF. For the CDR3, the DNA is TGCGCCAGCAGCTTGGCGGGCGGGGGCCCATACGAGCAGTACTTC. The variable domain in full, with the rest retrieved from reference TRBV5-1 and TRBJ2-7, is KAGVTQTPRYLIKTRGQQVTLSCSPISGHRSVSWYQQTPGQGLQFLFEYFSETQRNKGNFPGRFSGRQFSNSRSEMNVSTLELGDSALYLCASSLAGGGPYEQYFGPGTRLTVT.

The chain couples TRBV6-1 to TRBJ2-4; TRBD2 might be the D (5 bases). Germline lookup yields CDR1 MNHNS and CDR2 SASEGT. Trimming shortened V by 0 bases and J by 1 base, and 10 bases separated the two germline ends. The CDR3 spans 16 residues. The CDR3 region is CASSEALRGAKNIQYF. Here the CDR3 DNA reads TGTGCCAGCAGTGAAGCGCTTCGCGGGGCCAAAAACATTCAGTACTTC.

The chain has TRBV27 and TRBJ1-2; 7 nucleotides align to TRBD1. Germline values: CDR1 MNHEY, CDR2 SMNVEV (reference sequence). The CDR3 runs 14 residues. After removal of 2 bases from V and 1 base from J, the junction contained 1 base not matched to a gene. CDR3 region: CASSLNRGNYGYTF. CDR3 in DNA: TGTGCCAGCAGTTTAAACAGGGGTAACTATGGCTACACCTTC.

This clone appeared a single time. J is TRBJ1-1 and V is TRBV7-3; D might be TRBD1 (5 bases). CDR1 is SGHTA and CDR2 is FQGTGA in the germline V gene. The CDR3 has 14 residues. Trimming pared 4 bases from V and 3 bases from J, leaving 12 bases between. The CDR3: CASSSQGVDTEAFF. The DNA for the CDR3 is TGTGCCAGCAGCTCCCAAGGGGTTGACACTGAAGCTTTCTTT.

V is TRBV9 and J is TRBJ1-4; tentatively, D is TRBD1 (6 bases). V shed 3 bases and J shed 4 bases, with 13 bases lying between them. The germline V gene has CDR1 SGDLS and CDR2 YYNGEE. The CDR3 length is 15 residues. The DNA of the CDR3 is TGTGCCAGCAGCGAGGACAGAGGAGATAATGAAAAACTGTTTTTT. Its translation is CASSEDRGDNEKLFF.

The V and J genes are TRBV14 and TRBJ2-7, with 10 bases that match TRBD1. Germline lookup yields CDR1 SGHDN and CDR2 FVKESK. The trim removed 1 base at V and 1 base at J, leaving 4 bases unmatched. The CDR3 extends over 16 amino acids. The CDR3 coding sequence is TGTGCCAGCAGCCAAGGCCCGGGACAGGGGTCCTACGAGCAGTACTTC. It yields the protein CASSQGPGQGSYEQYF. Looking up the rest from reference TRBV14 and TRBJ2-7 gives the full variable domain: EAGVTQFPSHSVIEKGQTVTLRCDPISGHDNLYWYRRVMGKEIKFLLHFVKESKQDESGMPNNRFLAERTGGTYSTLKVQPAELEDSGVYFCASSQGPGQGSYEQYFGPGTRLTVT.

The chain employs TRBV10-2 and TRBJ2-1, with D possibly being TRBD2 (6 bases). V dropped 10 bases and J dropped 0 bases, with 13 bases sitting between them. The CDR3 totals 14 residues. The germline CDR1 and CDR2 sequences are WSHSY and SAAADI. CDR3 sequence reads: CATRDSYSYNEQFF. Here the CDR3 DNA reads TGCGCCACCCGGGACTCCTACTCCTACAATGAGCAGTTCTTC.

V usage is TRBV7-8 and J usage is TRBJ2-5; 9 bases are shared with TRBD1. V dropped 7 bases and J dropped 4; count of bases not matched to a gene: 7. Per the germline V gene, CDR1 is SGHVS and CDR2 is FQNEAQ. This CDR3 region has 14 residues. The CDR3 sequence: CASTGVGQGETQYF. CDR3 nucleotide sequence: TGTGCCAGCACTGGCGTGGGACAGGGAGAGACCCAGTACTTC.

The rearrangement joins TRBV6-5 to TRBJ2-7; 9 bases fit TRBD1. CDR1 MNHEY and CDR2 SVGAGI come from the germline V gene. CDR3 length equals 15 residues. V was pared by 5 bases and J by 3 bases, with 8 bases of the junction left unmatched. This CDR3 is CASSPTGGGYYEQYF. The CDR3 DNA is TGTGCCAGCAGTCCAACAGGGGGCGGTTACTACGAGCAGTACTTC.

This chain uses TRBV14 with TRBJ1-3, with D unresolved. V was clipped by 2 bases and J by 3 bases, with 5 bases between them. Germline CDR1 is SGHDN and CDR2 is FVKESK. CDR3 size: 13 residues. The CDR3 DNA reads TGTGCCAGCAGCCAATTAATTGGAAACACCATATATTTT. Its protein product is CASSQLIGNTIYF.

The chain joins TRBV4-1 to TRBJ1-1; D may be TRBD1 (6 bases). Trimming took off 0 bases at V and 8 bases at J, with 16 bases between the two ends. Germline loops: CDR1 MGHRA, CDR2 YSYEKL. The CDR3 loop spans 15 amino acids. The CDR3, as DNA: TGCGCCAGCAGCCAAGATGGGGGGGGGCAACTAGAAGCTTTCTTT. Translated, it gives CASSQDGGGQLEAFF.

The chain combines TRBV28 with TRBJ1-5, with D perhaps matching TRBD1 (6 bases). Germline lookup yields CDR1 MDHEN and CDR2 SYDVKM. V lost 1 base and J lost 4, with 14 bases in between. The CDR3 totals 16 residues. Here the CDR3 DNA reads TGTGCCAGCAGTTTATTAGTAGGGGGGGAAAATCAGCCCCAGCATTTT. This encodes CASSLLVGGENQPQHF.

A single count supports this clone. This sequence joins TRBV4-1 and TRBJ1-4, with 8 bases matching TRBD1. Trimming removed 4 bases from V and 6 bases from J; junction bases left unmatched: 7. Per the germline V gene, CDR1 is MGHRA and CDR2 is YSYEKL. The length of the CDR3 is 15 residues. The CDR3 nucleotides are TGCGCCAGCAGCCCCCTGGGGACAGGCCATGAAAAACTGTTTTTT. Its translation is CASSPLGTGHEKLFF.

The CDR3 region has the DNA TGTGCCAGCAGCCCCCAGACAGGCACCTTCTCTGGAAACACCATATATTTT. It codes for CASSPQTGTFSGNTIYF. The J gene is TRBJ1-3, the V gene TRBV9, with D maybe TRBD1 (6 bases). Trimming took 4 bases from V and 0 from J, leaving 17 bases between them. Per germline, CDR1 SGDLS and CDR2 YYNGEE. CDR3 length: 17 amino acids.

This chain joins TRBV5-1 and TRBJ1-4; maybe TRBD1 (6 bases). Germline V gene sequence: CDR1 SGHRS, CDR2 YFSETQ. V gave up 1 base and J gave up 6 bases, with 13 bases separating them. This CDR3 spans 15 amino acids. The CDR3 DNA follows: TGCGCCAGCAGCTTGCTTCCAGGGGCGGATGAAAAACTGTTTTTT. This encodes CASSLLPGADEKLFF. The full variable domain, completed using reference TRBV5-1 and TRBJ1-4, is KAGVTQTPRYLIKTRGQQVTLSCSPISGHRSVSWYQQTPGQGLQFLFEYFSETQRNKGNFPGRFSGRQFSNSRSEMNVSTLELGDSALYLCASSLLPGADEKLFFGSGTQLSVL.

The gene calls are TRBV5-4 and TRBJ1-4, with 7 positions matching TRBD1. Germline loops: CDR1 SGHNT, CDR2 YYREEE (reference sequence). V shed 0 bases and J 3 bases; nucleotides not matched to a gene: 2. This CDR3 has 15 amino acids. The CDR3 DNA reads TGTGCCAGCAGCTTGGAAGGGGGCTCTAATGAAAAACTGTTTTTT. The encoded protein is CASSLEGGSNEKLFF.

The chain links TRBV29-1 to TRBJ1-1; 8 bases fit TRBD1. Germline-derived CDR1 and CDR2 are SQVTM and ANQGSEA. J was trimmed by 7 bases and V by 4 bases; bases with no gene match: 17. This CDR3 contains 16 residues. CDR3 protein: CSVVGTGTGPIDEAFF. CDR3 coding DNA: TGCAGCGTTGTGGGGACCGGGACAGGCCCTATTGATGAAGCTTTCTTT. The entire variable domain, with the rest obtained from reference TRBV29-1 and TRBJ1-1, is as follows: SAVISQKPSRDICQRGTSLTIQCQVDSQVTMMFWYRQQPGQSLTLIATANQGSEATYESGFVIDKFPISRPNLTFSTLTVSNMSPEDSSIYLCSVVGTGTGPIDEAFFGQGTRLTVV.

This clone was detected only once. The gene calls are TRBV25-1 and TRBJ1-1; D is ambiguous. The CDR3 extends over 12 amino acids. V dropped 7 bases and J dropped 9 bases, with 15 bases sitting between them. Germline V gene lookup returns CDR1 MGHDK and CDR2 SYGVNS. The CDR3 sequence: CASTPGGGKAFF. CDR3 nucleotide sequence: TGTGCCAGCACCCCTGGTGGCGGGAAAGCTTTCTTT. Full variable domain (remainder filled in from reference TRBV25-1 and TRBJ1-1): EADIYQTPRYLVIGTGKKITLECSQTMGHDKMYWYQQDPGMELHLIHYSYGVNSTEKGDLSSESTVSRIRTEHFPLTLESARPSHTSQYLCASTPGGGKAFFGQGTRLTVV.

Of note for this clone: Additional DNA sequences in this sample encode the identical CDR3. This sequence joins TRBV2 and TRBJ1-5, with D possibly being TRBD1 (5 bases). Trimming cost V 4 bases and J 1 base, with 8 bases left between them. There are 14 residues in the CDR3. Germline CDR1 and CDR2: SNHLY and FYNNEI. CDR3: CASSGQGSNQPQHF. The CDR3, as DNA: TGTGCCAGCAGTGGCCAGGGAAGCAATCAGCCCCAGCATTTT.

This sequence joins TRBV7-3 and TRBJ2-1; TRBD2 agrees at 10 bases. The CDR3 covers 14 residues. CDR1 is SGHTA, CDR2 FQGTGA, per germline. V trimming: 2 bases; J trimming: 8 bases; junction bases outside the gene matches: 3. CDR3 protein: CASSLGTSADEQFF. DNA for the CDR3: TGTGCCAGCAGCTTAGGGACTAGCGCAGATGAGCAGTTCTTC.

The chain joins TRBV7-2 to TRBJ2-5, with D hard to call. Looked up from germline, CDR1 is SGHTA and CDR2 is FQGNSA. The CDR3 is 14 amino acids. V was cut by 1 base and J by 2 bases, with 8 bases left in between. The CDR3 loop reads CASSLVGRQETQYF. Written as DNA, the CDR3 is TGTGCCAGCAGCTTAGTGGGCAGGCAAGAGACCCAGTACTTC.

The chain joins TRBV18 to TRBJ1-5; no definite D call. In germline, CDR1 is KGHSH, CDR2 LQKENI. The CDR3 has 13 amino acids. V shed 3 bases and J shed 4 bases, with 7 bases lying between them. CDR3 protein: CASSPTENQPQHF. In DNA form, the CDR3 reads TGTGCCAGCTCACCCACAGAAAATCAGCCCCAGCATTTT. Supplemented by reference TRBV18 and TRBJ1-5, the full variable domain reads NAGVMQNPRHLVRRRGQEARLRCSPMKGHSHVYWYRQLPEEGLKFMVYLQKENIIDESGMPKERFSAEFPKEGPSILRIQQVVRGDSAAYFCASSPTENQPQHFGDGTRLSIL.

This clone appeared a few times. The rearrangement joins TRBV2 to TRBJ1-6; the D gene is possibly TRBD1 (5 bases). There are 14 residues in the CDR3. CDR1 and CDR2 from the germline V gene are SNHLY and FYNNEI. The germline V and J ends were trimmed by 6 bases and 6 bases, with 12 bases remaining between them. The CDR3, as DNA: TGTGCCAGCAGAGCAGGGTTATCTAATTCACCCCTCCACTTT. Encoded protein: CASRAGLSNSPLHF.

CDR3 nucleotides: TGCGCCAGCAGCCTCGATGACTGGTATGGCTACACCTTC. It is translated as CASSLDDWYGYTF. V gene TRBV4-1 combines with J gene TRBJ1-2; no firm D call. V gave up 4 bases and J gave up 5 bases, with 11 bases separating them. This CDR3 region has 13 residues. Germline assignment: CDR1 MGHRA and CDR2 YSYEKL.